This passage covers 19 T cell receptor beta chains from one sample sequenced in a study of memory CD4+ T cells and cytomegalovirus serostatus. Generated by immunoSEQ multiplex PCR, the TCRdb table keeps only in-frame clones and is missing some. The sample has under 45,000 clones, roughly three quarters seen once; the top ten hold over 0.45%. Single viable CD3+CD4+CD8-CD45RO+ cells were sorted as the memory CD4+ T cells. Sequencing was carried out using memory CD4+ T cells from blood. These receptors all stem from an adult in good health and CMV-seronegative.

This chain connects TRBV2 to TRBJ2-5; D is undetermined. The CDR3 loop spans 12 amino acids. Germline-derived CDR1 and CDR2 are SNHLY and FYNNEI. Deletions cut 7 bases from V and 9 bases from J, with 15 bases between. In DNA, the CDR3 is TGTGCCAGCACGAGTGAGTCGTTAGCCCAGTACTTC. It is translated as CASTSESLAQYF.

The chain recombines TRBV5-1 with TRBJ2-5; a weak D match, TRBD2 (5 bases). Germline values: CDR1 SGHRS, CDR2 YFSETQ. This CDR3 is 17 amino acids long. Trimming left V 4 bases short and J 5 bases short, with 24 bases between. CDR3 nucleotides: TGCGCCAGCAGCCTGAGGACCGGGGAGAGGAGAGGGGAGACCCAGTACTTC. This encodes CASSLRTGERRGETQYF.

The chain uses TRBV4-2 and TRBJ1-5, with 10 positions matching TRBD1. The junction had 3 bases not matched to a gene; V was cut back by 4 bases and J by 3 bases. The CDR3 spans 15 residues. From germline, CDR1 is LGHNA and CDR2 YNFKEQ. The CDR3 reads CASSRGTGDNQPQHF. The CDR3, as DNA: TGTGCCAGCAGCCGAGGGACAGGGGACAATCAGCCCCAGCATTTT.

The V gene is TRBV23-1, the J gene TRBJ1-2, with D maybe TRBD1 (6 bases). TRBV23-1 is classed as an ORF, of uncertain function. Between the trimmed V and J ends, which lost 3 bases and 0 bases, there was a span of 8 bases. This CDR3 comprises 14 residues. CDR3 in DNA: TGCGCCAGCAGTCAGGGGGACACTAACTATGGCTACACCTTC. Protein sequence: CASSQGDTNYGYTF.

The rearrangement links TRBV5-1 to TRBJ1-2, with TRBD1 matching 8 bases. Trimming took 4 bases from V and 6 from J; bases not matched to a gene: 14. CDR3 length equals 16 residues. Germline V gene data show CDR1 as SGHRS and CDR2 as YFSETQ. CDR3 DNA: TGCGCCAGCAGCGCGATAGGACAGGGAGGCCCCAATGGCTACACCTTC. It encodes CASSAIGQGGPNGYTF.

This chain connects TRBV11-2 to TRBJ1-2; 9 nucleotides line up with TRBD1. The CDR3 runs to 13 residues. V lost 4 bases to trimming and J lost 6 bases; unmatched junction nucleotides: 3. Germline CDR1 reads SGHAT; CDR2 reads FQNNGV. The CDR3 is CASSWRTGDGYTF. The CDR3 DNA follows: TGTGCCAGCAGCTGGAGGACAGGGGATGGCTACACCTTC.

The V gene is TRBV20-1, the J gene TRBJ2-1; maybe TRBD1 (6 bases). Trimming removed 5 bases from V and 12 bases from J, with 11 bases in between. Looked up from germline, CDR1 is DFQATT and CDR2 is SNEGSKA (reference sequence). CDR3 length: 10 amino acids. In DNA form, the CDR3 reads TGCAGTGCTTACAGGGCAGGGCAGTTCTTC. It specifies CSAYRAGQFF.

The rearrangement links TRBV10-1 to TRBJ2-3, with D unresolved. The CDR3 contains 13 residues. CDR1 is WNHNN, CDR2 SYGVQD, per germline (reference sequence). Trimming shortened V by 11 bases and J by 2 bases, and 14 bases separated the two germline ends. The CDR3 spells CAGEGETTDTQYF. The CDR3 DNA is TGCGCCGGCGAAGGAGAGACCACAGATACGCAGTATTTT.

The chain employs TRBV2 and TRBJ2-7; D remains ambiguous. The ends were cut back, 7 bases at V and 9 bases at J, with 19 bases in the middle. CDR3 length equals 13 residues. The germline V gene encodes CDR1 SNHLY and CDR2 FYNNEI. The CDR3 is CASTNIMGTSQYF. The CDR3 nucleotides read TGTGCCAGCACTAATATTATGGGAACCTCGCAGTACTTC.

V and J are TRBV14 and TRBJ1-2; 7 bases are a match to TRBD1. Germline assignment: CDR1 SGHDN and CDR2 FVKESK. Trimming removed 4 bases from V and 4 bases from J; junction bases left unmatched: 3. The CDR3 runs to 13 residues. The CDR3 DNA sequence: TGTGCCAGCAGCCTCCGGGACAGCTATGGCTACACCTTC. Translation gives CASSLRDSYGYTF.

This chain joins TRBV5-1 and TRBJ1-2, with no clear D. The CDR3 extends over 15 amino acids. The germline V and J ends were trimmed by 2 bases and 5 bases, with 16 bases remaining between them. Germline CDR1 and CDR2: SGHRS and YFSETQ. CDR3 protein: CASSFGLTVLYGYTF. CDR3 coding DNA: TGCGCCAGCAGCTTTGGTCTTACAGTTTTGTATGGCTACACCTTC.

The chain carries TRBV4-1 and TRBJ2-7; 9 nucleotides agree with TRBD1. This CDR3 has 14 residues. Germline CDR1 is MGHRA and CDR2 is YSYEKL. Trimming removed 3 bases from V and 2 bases from J; junction bases left unmatched: 2. The CDR3 here is CASSQGQGTYEQYF. The CDR3, as DNA: TGCGCCAGCAGCCAGGGACAGGGAACCTACGAGCAGTACTTC.

The chain recombines TRBV19 with TRBJ1-4; D is possibly TRBD1 (5 bases). CDR1 LNHDA and CDR2 SQIVND come from the germline V gene (reference sequence). The ends were cut back, 7 bases at V and 0 bases at J, with 12 bases in the middle. The CDR3 has 15 residues. The CDR3 DNA sequence: TGTGCCAGTATGAGGGGTATGGCAACTAATGAAAAACTGTTTTTT. The encoded protein is CASMRGMATNEKLFF. The full variable domain, with the rest looked up from reference TRBV19 and TRBJ1-4, is DGGITQSPKYLFRKEGQNVTLSCEQNLNHDAMYWYRQDPGQGLRLIYYSQIVNDFQKGDIAEGYSVSREKKESFPLTVTSAQKNPTAFYLCASMRGMATNEKLFFGSGTQLSVL.

The chain links TRBV6-6 to TRBJ2-7; D may correspond to TRBD1 or TRBD2 (5 bases each). The germline V and J ends were trimmed by 5 bases and 3 bases, with 11 bases remaining between them. Per the germline V gene, CDR1 is MNHNY and CDR2 is SVGAGI (reference sequence). This CDR3 spans 13 amino acids. The CDR3 sequence is CASSKTGGYEQYF. CDR3 sequence (DNA): TGTGCCAGCAGTAAAACAGGAGGCTACGAGCAGTACTTC.

The table lists this clone with a few counts. The chain is built from TRBV29-1 and TRBJ1-2; D is undetermined. With 6 bases removed from V and 7 bases from J, the gap between germline ends came to 12 bases. Germline V gene lookup returns CDR1 SQVTM and CDR2 ANQGSEA. The length of the CDR3 is 11 residues. CDR3 DNA sequence: TGCAGCGTCTTCGAGGATGGTGGCTACACCTTC. This translates into CSVFEDGGYTF.

The V gene is TRBV25-1, the J gene TRBJ2-2; D is ambiguous. Germline CDR1 MGHDK, CDR2 SYGVNS. The CDR3 length is 17 residues. V lost 2 bases to trimming and J lost 10 bases, with 23 bases between them. Here the CDR3 DNA reads TGTGCCAGCAGTGAACACCCTCAATGGGTTTCCCGCGAGGAGCTGTTTTTT. As protein: CASSEHPQWVSREELFF.

Only one count was recorded for this clone. This rearrangement joins TRBV5-1 to TRBJ2-2; perhaps TRBD1 as D (5 bases). The CDR3 runs to 15 residues. V was clipped by 4 bases and J by 3 bases, with 13 bases between them. CDR1 is SGHRS, CDR2 YFSETQ, per germline. CDR3 nucleotides: TGCGCCAGCAGCCCAGAACCCAGGGACACCGGGGAGCTGTTTTTT. This translates into CASSPEPRDTGELFF.

The rearrangement joins TRBV6-5 to TRBJ2-7, with D unclear. The germline V and J ends were trimmed by 6 bases and 5 bases, with 17 bases remaining between them. Germline values: CDR1 MNHEY, CDR2 SVGAGI. The CDR3 has 14 residues. The CDR3 protein is CASSYQTPTDEQYF. The CDR3 nucleotides are TGTGCCAGCAGCTATCAGACACCTACGGACGAGCAGTACTTC.

This clone was recorded once. This chain connects TRBV5-6 to TRBJ2-3; D is possibly TRBD1 (5 bases). The length of the CDR3 is 14 residues. V lost 0 bases and J 5 bases, leaving 10 bases between the germline ends. Per the germline V gene, CDR1 is SGHDT and CDR2 is YYEEEE. Here the CDR3 reads CASSLVQGQDTQYF. The CDR3 bases are TGTGCCAGCAGCTTGGTGCAGGGCCAAGATACGCAGTATTTT.